This TCR beta chain originates from a study of cytomegalovirus exposure and HLA in healthy donors. Overall study results and limits: A later analysis reportedly identified an Asian-associated ancestry cluster as carrying fewer N-insertions than the approximately 670-donor mean.

Primers: 60 Vbeta forward and 13 Jbeta reverse. Libraries were prepared by immunoSEQ multiplex PCR; TCRdb keeps only in-frame clonotypes and omits some of them. Among roughly 160,000 clones listed, 84% were seen once. CDR1 is SGHTA and CDR2 is FQGNSA in the germline V gene. V lost 3 bases and J lost 1, with 8 bases in between. The CDR3 sequence is 14 residues long. A single count supports this clone. The antigen remains unidentified. The V call is TRBV7-2, the J call TRBJ2-3; D unresolved. This clonotype was obtained from a man aged 25-45 years in good health and CMV-seronegative. The specimen was PBMCs. CDR3 nucleotides: TGTGCCAGCAGCTTTGAGGCAGGCACAGATACGCAGTATTTT. Amino acids: CASSFEAGTDTQYF.